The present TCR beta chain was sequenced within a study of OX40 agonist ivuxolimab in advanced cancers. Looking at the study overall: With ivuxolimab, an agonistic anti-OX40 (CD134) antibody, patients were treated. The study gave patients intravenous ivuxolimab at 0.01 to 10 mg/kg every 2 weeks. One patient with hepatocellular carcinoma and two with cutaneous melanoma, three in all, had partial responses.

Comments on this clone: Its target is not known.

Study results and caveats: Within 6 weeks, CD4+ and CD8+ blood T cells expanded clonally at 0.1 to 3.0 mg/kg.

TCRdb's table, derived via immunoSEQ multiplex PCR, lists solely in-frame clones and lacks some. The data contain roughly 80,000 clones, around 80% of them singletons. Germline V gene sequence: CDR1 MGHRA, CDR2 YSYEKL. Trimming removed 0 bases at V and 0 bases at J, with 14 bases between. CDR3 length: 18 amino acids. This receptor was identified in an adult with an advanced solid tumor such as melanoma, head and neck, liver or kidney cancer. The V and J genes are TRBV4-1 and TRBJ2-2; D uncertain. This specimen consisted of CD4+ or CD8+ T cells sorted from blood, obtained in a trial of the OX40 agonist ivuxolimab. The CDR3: CASSQEYVLGANTGELFF. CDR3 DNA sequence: TGCGCCAGCAGCCAAGAATATGTACTGGGCGCGAACACCGGGGAGCTGTTTTTT.